This T cell receptor beta chain was obtained from a study of long-term antiretroviral therapy in people with HIV. Researchers ran immunoSEQ v3.0 at survey level. TCRdb's table, derived via immunoSEQ multiplex PCR, lists solely in-frame clones and lacks some. The sample lists about 24,000 clones; about 87% were seen once. This receptor was identified in a man between 50 and 59 years old with HIV. Sequences were derived from unsorted PBMCs, sampled 1.8 years before starting antiretroviral therapy.

The CDR3 sequence is CASSYMRSSYNEQFF. The CDR3 bases are TGTGCCAGCAGTTATATGAGGAGCTCCTACAATGAGCAGTTCTTC. The gene calls are TRBV6-5 and TRBJ2-1, with D hard to call. The germline V gene encodes CDR1 MNHEY and CDR2 SVGAGI. This CDR3 spans 15 amino acids. Trimming took 3 bases from V and 0 from J, leaving 9 bases between them.